These 7 T cell receptor beta chains share one sample of origin, sequenced in a study of human T cells and chemical hapten exposure. Stated time point: healthy volunteer bleed at 6 weeks. Unfractionated whole blood yielded the extracted total RNA. TCRdb redid the calling of the RACE reads with MiXCR, one entry per CDR3 protein. Among approximately 84,000 distinct CDR3 sequences listed, roughly 8.6% were seen once. The sample consisted of whole blood. These receptors came from a male donor in good health. Some clones in this sample may be carry-over from other donors' samples.

The rearrangement uses TRBV4-1 and TRBJ1-4; tentatively, D is TRBD1 (5 bases). V was shortened by 0 bases and J by 4 bases, with 15 bases between the two germline ends. The CDR3 is 17 residues long. CDR1 is MGHRA, CDR2 YSYEKL, per germline. The CDR3 coding sequence is TGCGCCAGCAGCCAAGAAGAGGGGCGCCTGGGTAATGAAAAACTGTTTTTT. Translating it yields CASSQEEGRLGNEKLFF.

This clonotype appeared many times. The chain couples TRBV6-2 or TRBV6-3 to TRBJ2-6; the match to TRBD1 covers 8 bases. The V segment lost 2 bases and the J segment 0 bases; nucleotides outside the gene matches: 6. This CDR3 region has 18 residues. CDR1 and CDR2 from the germline V gene are MNHEY and SVGEGT. The CDR3 spells CASSYRGQGSSGANVLTF. Here the CDR3 DNA reads TGTGCCAGCAGTTACCGCGGACAGGGCTCCTCTGGGGCCAACGTCCTGACTTTC.

This clonotype was observed at least ten times. The rearrangement uses TRBV7-2 and TRBJ1-4; 7 nucleotides agree with TRBD1. V dropped 3 bases and J dropped 7; count of bases not matched to a gene: 5. The V gene's germline CDR1 is SGHTA and CDR2 FQGNSA. The CDR3 length is 14 residues. The CDR3 coding sequence is TGTGCCAGCAGCTTGTCCCAGGGGGTTGAAAAACTGTTTTTT. Translating gives CASSLSQGVEKLFF.

This clonotype showed up just a few times. This chain links TRBV7-9 with TRBJ1-2; possibly TRBD1 for D (6 bases). The germline gives CDR1 SEHNR, CDR2 FQNEAQ (reference sequence). Deletions cut 0 bases from V and 4 bases from J, with 12 bases between. The CDR3 has 15 amino acids. The CDR3 region is CASSLAMTGSYGYTF. CDR3 in DNA: TGTGCCAGCAGCTTAGCCATGACAGGAAGCTATGGCTACACCTTC.

The V call is TRBV6-2 or TRBV6-3, the J call TRBJ1-1; D gene unclear. The CDR3 extends over 14 amino acids. From germline, CDR1 is MNHEY and CDR2 SVGEGT. Trimming took 0 bases from V and 5 from J, leaving 10 bases between them. CDR3 sequence reads: CASSYSRPRTEAFF. As DNA, the CDR3 is TGTGCCAGCAGTTACTCGCGGCCACGGACTGAAGCTTTCTTT.

This clonotype was counted only a few times. The V gene is TRBV6-5, the J gene TRBJ2-3; TRBD1 matches 11 bases. The CDR3 runs to 15 residues. Trimming took 5 bases from V and 7 from J; bases not matched to a gene: 8. Germline V gives CDR1 MNHEY, CDR2 SVGAGI. The CDR3 reads CASSNTGTGGYTQYF. In nucleotides, the CDR3 is TGTGCCAGCAGTAATACCGGGACAGGGGGATATACGCAGTATTTT.

The chain carries TRBV12-3 or TRBV12-4 and TRBJ2-7, with TRBD2 as a possible D gene (7 bases). There are 14 residues in the CDR3. The V gene lost 5 bases and the J gene lost 2 bases, with 13 bases spanning the gap. The CDR3 loop is CASSPRGGPYEQYF. The CDR3 bases are TGTGCCAGCAGTCCAAGGGGGGGCCCCTACGAGCAGTACTTC.